These 18 T cell receptor beta chains originate from one sample sequenced in a study of blood T cell repertoires in COVID-19. The data were produced by immunoSEQ multiplex PCR, yet TCRdb's version contains in-frame clones alone and is incomplete. The sample has over 30,000 clones; around 91% are singletons. The sequenced sample consisted of peripheral blood. These receptors were obtained from an elderly man with acute or convalescent COVID-19.

The chain joins TRBV5-1 to TRBJ2-7, with 7 bases that match TRBD1. V lost 0 bases to trimming and J lost 5 bases; unmatched junction nucleotides: 5. Germline V gene sequence: CDR1 SGHRS, CDR2 YFSETQ. The CDR3 runs to 14 residues. Written as DNA, the CDR3 is TGCGCCAGCAGCTTGGCCGGGACAGCGAACGAGCAGTACTTC. This translates into CASSLAGTANEQYF.

The V and J genes are TRBV27 and TRBJ2-7; the match to TRBD1 covers 12 bases. The V gene's germline CDR1 is MNHEY and CDR2 SMNVEV (reference sequence). The CDR3 is made up of 15 amino acids. J gave up 5 bases and V 3 bases, and 5 bases lay outside the gene matches. Written as DNA, the CDR3 is TGTGCCAGCAGTTTTCGGGACAGGGGGCGGAACGAGCAGTACTTC. This translates into CASSFRDRGRNEQYF.

The chain uses TRBV14 and TRBJ2-1, with TRBD2 as a possible D gene (5 bases). The length of the CDR3 is 13 residues. Per germline, CDR1 SGHDN and CDR2 FVKESK. Between the trimmed V and J ends, which lost 4 bases and 9 bases, there was a span of 13 bases. The CDR3 region is CASSPIGRGEQFF. In DNA, the CDR3 is TGTGCCAGCAGCCCTATAGGTCGGGGTGAGCAGTTCTTC.

The V gene is TRBV5-1, the J gene TRBJ1-4, with a tentative D call TRBD1 (5 bases). Trimming stripped 0 bases from V and 8 bases from J, with 11 bases between. The CDR3 covers 14 residues. Per germline, CDR1 SGHRS and CDR2 YFSETQ. In DNA, the CDR3 is TGCGCCAGCAGCTTGGTAGGGGATAGCGAAAAACTGTTTTTT. Translation gives CASSLVGDSEKLFF. Based on the CDR3 plus reference TRBV5-1 and TRBJ1-4, the full variable domain is KAGVTQTPRYLIKTRGQQVTLSCSPISGHRSVSWYQQTPGQGLQFLFEYFSETQRNKGNFPGRFSGRQFSNSRSEMNVSTLELGDSALYLCASSLVGDSEKLFFGSGTQLSVL.

J is TRBJ1-2 and V is TRBV4-2, with TRBD1 as a possible D gene (6 bases). This CDR3 has 13 amino acids. Between the trimmed V and J ends, which lost 6 bases and 4 bases, there was a span of 12 bases. CDR1 LGHNA and CDR2 YNFKEQ come from the germline V gene. The CDR3 sequence: CASSSQGVYGYTF. The DNA for the CDR3 is TGTGCCAGCAGTTCACAGGGAGTCTATGGCTACACCTTC.

The chain uses TRBV5-4 and TRBJ1-2; D perhaps matches TRBD1 (6 bases). The V end lost 1 base, the J end lost 7 bases, and 11 bases lay between the germline ends. Germline assignment: CDR1 SGHNT and CDR2 YYREEE (reference sequence). This CDR3 is 13 amino acids long. CDR3 protein: CASSLQGQSGYTF. The DNA of the CDR3 is TGTGCCAGCAGCTTGCAGGGGCAGAGTGGCTACACCTTC.

The chain has TRBV27 and TRBJ2-7; 8 bases are a match to TRBD2. The trim removed 5 bases at V and 5 bases at J, leaving 8 bases unmatched. The CDR3 totals 14 residues. Germline loops: CDR1 MNHEY, CDR2 SMNVEV (reference sequence). The CDR3 nucleotides read TGTGCCAGCAGTCCCCGGGGGGGAGTGAACGAGCAGTACTTC. This sequence encodes CASSPRGGVNEQYF.

J is TRBJ1-5 and V is TRBV6-5; TRBD1 aligns across 10 bases. V lost 6 bases to trimming and J lost 5 bases; unmatched junction nucleotides: 4. Germline CDR1 and CDR2: MNHEY and SVGAGI. There are 14 residues in the CDR3. In DNA form, the CDR3 reads TGTGCCAGCAGGGTGACAGGGGGCGATCAGCCCCAGCATTTT. It codes for CASRVTGGDQPQHF.

The gene calls are TRBV19 and TRBJ2-2; 7 bases align to TRBD2. Unmatched junction bases numbered 7, after V lost 6 bases and J lost 3 bases. This CDR3 comprises 15 residues. CDR1 is LNHDA, CDR2 SQIVND, per germline (reference sequence). The DNA for the CDR3 is TGTGCCAGTAGGGCCCTGGGGGGGTACACCGGGGAGCTGTTTTTT. Protein sequence: CASRALGGYTGELFF.

This rearrangement joins TRBV6-1 to TRBJ2-5, with TRBD2 identical over 9 bases. Trimming removed 2 bases from V and 7 bases from J; junction bases left unmatched: 17. This CDR3 contains 18 residues. Per the germline V gene, CDR1 is MNHNS and CDR2 is SASEGT. The CDR3 region is CASSENPVVAGARLTQYF. Here the CDR3 DNA reads TGTGCCAGCAGTGAAAACCCTGTGGTAGCGGGGGCACGGCTGACCCAGTACTTC.

In this sample, this clone turned up a few times. The V gene is TRBV18, the J gene TRBJ2-7; D may be TRBD2 (5 bases). V was pared by 2 bases and J by 3 bases, with 14 bases between. Germline loops: CDR1 KGHSH, CDR2 LQKENI. The CDR3 length is 15 residues. CDR3 coding DNA: TGTGCCAGCTCACCAAGCGGTACGAGGGACTACGAGCAGTACTTC. It is translated as CASSPSGTRDYEQYF.

V gene TRBV6-4 combines with J gene TRBJ1-1; possibly TRBD1 for D (6 bases). Trimming took 6 bases from V and 7 from J, leaving 18 bases between them. CDR3 length: 14 amino acids. Germline CDR1 and CDR2: MRHNA and SNTAGT. The CDR3 region has the DNA TGTGCCAGCAGGAGGGGGATGGGTTCTGGTGAAGCTTTCTTT. This translates into CASRRGMGSGEAFF.

The gene calls are TRBV5-6 and TRBJ2-5; D is undetermined. Germline lookup yields CDR1 SGHDT and CDR2 YYEEEE. Between the trimmed V and J ends, which lost 4 bases and 4 bases, there was a span of 14 bases. The length of the CDR3 is 14 residues. CDR3 loop: CASSPYPGGETQYF. The CDR3, as DNA: TGTGCCAGCAGCCCTTACCCGGGTGGAGAGACCCAGTACTTC.

The chain links TRBV28 to TRBJ1-5; 7 nucleotides agree with TRBD1. Trimming at V came to 5 bases and at J to 0 bases, leaving 7 bases not matched to a gene. Germline CDR1 and CDR2: MDHEN and SYDVKM. This CDR3 is 16 amino acids long. For the CDR3, the DNA is TGTGCCAGCAGTATGGACAGGACCCGTAGCAATCAGCCCCAGCATTTT. It is translated as CASSMDRTRSNQPQHF.

V is TRBV15 and J is TRBJ1-1; 8 positions match TRBD1. V shed 0 bases and J 0 bases; nucleotides not matched to a gene: 3. The germline V gene has CDR1 LNHNV and CDR2 YYDKDF (reference sequence). The CDR3 spans 16 residues. CDR3 region: CATSRETGAVNTEAFF. The CDR3 DNA reads TGTGCCACCAGCAGAGAGACAGGGGCCGTGAACACTGAAGCTTTCTTT.

The chain uses TRBV10-1 and TRBJ2-3; 10 bases map to TRBD2. V gave up 5 bases and J gave up 1 base; unmatched junction bases: 3. Germline V lookup: CDR1 WNHNN, CDR2 SYGVQD (reference sequence). CDR3 length: 15 amino acids. CDR3 DNA sequence: TGCGCCAGCAGTTCTAGCGGGGGCCGCACAGATACGCAGTATTTT. Translating gives CASSSSGGRTDTQYF.

This clone was recorded only once. J is TRBJ2-3 and V is TRBV19, with a possible D match to TRBD2 (5 bases). Per germline, CDR1 LNHDA and CDR2 SQIVND (reference sequence). There are 15 residues in the CDR3. Trimming cost V 5 bases and J 1 base, with 13 bases left between them. CDR3 region: CASSLGLTGTDTQYF. The CDR3 bases are TGTGCCAGTAGTCTAGGACTGACGGGCACAGATACGCAGTATTTT. Using reference TRBV19 and TRBJ2-3 for the parts outside the CDR3, the full variable domain is DGGITQSPKYLFRKEGQNVTLSCEQNLNHDAMYWYRQDPGQGLRLIYYSQIVNDFQKGDIAEGYSVSREKKESFPLTVTSAQKNPTAFYLCASSLGLTGTDTQYFGPGTRLTVL.

The V and J genes are TRBV9 and TRBJ1-4; D not certain. V lost 2 bases, J lost 7 bases, and 9 bases lay in between. The length of the CDR3 is 13 residues. Germline lookup yields CDR1 SGDLS and CDR2 YYNGEE. The CDR3 protein is CASSVAETEKLFF. For the CDR3, the DNA is TGTGCCAGCAGCGTTGCGGAAACTGAAAAACTGTTTTTT.